This T cell receptor (beta chain) was recorded in a study of blood T cell repertoires in COVID-19. In the study overall: The samples span acute and convalescent COVID-19 from the United States, Italy and Spain. PBMCs, B-cell-depleted T cells, or T cells provided the cDNA or gDNA that made up the material.

Repertoires were generated with immunoSEQ multiplex PCR, while TCRdb's copy carries only in-frame clones and drops some. The sample has a few hundred thousand clones, about 87% seen once. Looked up from germline, CDR1 is SGHDN and CDR2 is FVKESK. This CDR3 region has 11 residues. Trimming removed 3 bases at V and 4 bases at J, with 4 bases between. This clone turned up a few times. The chain carries TRBV14 and TRBJ2-7; D is unclear. Sample: peripheral blood. This clonotype was sampled from a woman aged 30 to 39 who had recovered from COVID-19. Here the CDR3 DNA reads TGTGCCAGCAGCCAGGAGTACGAGCAGTACTTC. This sequence encodes CASSQEYEQYF.